This TCR beta chain derives from a study of shared clonotypes between healthy human individuals. This clone was seen only once. CDR3 length: 15 amino acids. Germline V gene lookup returns CDR1 SGHDN and CDR2 FVKESK. J gave up 6 bases and V 3 bases, and 2 bases lay outside the gene matches. Donors comprised healthy HIV-negative adults lacking recent acute infections or vaccinations. Negatively enriched CD4+ T cells were divided by CD45RA into naive and memory. Investigators spread the genomic DNA of each subset evenly over several immunoSEQ plates. In the original workflow: Filtering was not the same, since immunoSEQ gave junction-only sequences without quality scores. Generated by immunoSEQ multiplex PCR, the TCRdb table keeps only in-frame clones and is missing some. The DNA was the basis for D and trimming; V, J and clone size are from that table. Of 550,000 to 700,000 clones listed, less than 80% are singletons.

This TCR was recovered from a young woman in good health. The sequencing input was memory CD4+ T cells sorted from blood. Documented subset: CD45RA-negative fraction. The J gene is TRBJ2-1, the V gene TRBV14; 13 bases match TRBD2. CDR3: CASSHTSGRANEQFF. The CDR3 DNA reads as TGTGCCAGCAGCCATACTAGCGGGAGGGCCAATGAGCAGTTCTTC.